A selection of T cell receptor beta chains follows, all from one sample in a study of cytomegalovirus exposure and HLA in healthy donors. Measured with immunoSEQ multiplex PCR; TCRdb has only the in-frame clones, and not every one. The sample has about 130,000 clones; around 9% are singletons. Sequencing input: PBMCs. The origin of the receptors is a man in his forties in good health and CMV-seronegative. CDR3s include the opening cysteine and the closing phenylalanine or tryptophan. Fields, in order: clone size, D gene, V gene, J gene, CDR3 protein, CDR3 DNA. A D gene is named only where the DNA matches it firmly. Clone size is not always given. Where it is, it says once, few, many or a class for expanded clones.

few	TRBD2	TRBV4-3	TRBJ2-1	CASSQGTSGGNEQFF	TGCGCCAGCAGTCAAGGGACTAGCGGGGGCAATGAGCAGTTCTTC
NA	NA	TRBV7-3	TRBJ1-1	CASSLNKNTEAFF	TGTGCCAGCAGCTTGAACAAGAACACTGAAGCTTTCTTT
NA	NA	TRBV6-5	TRBJ1-2	CASSYVGARYGYTF	TGTGCCAGCAGTTACGTAGGGGCGAGGTATGGCTACACCTTC
NA	NA	TRBV5-4	TRBJ1-3	CASSLEGGRNTIYF	TGTGCCAGCAGCTTGGAGGGGGGGAGAAACACCATATATTTT
few	NA	TRBV4-2	TRBJ1-3	CASSQRGRDGNTIYF	TGTGCCAGCAGCCAACGCGGACGGGATGGAAACACCATATATTTT
few	TRBD2	TRBV5-1	TRBJ2-1	CASSSKVLAGGNEQFF	TGCGCCAGCAGCTCTAAGGTACTAGCGGGGGGCAATGAGCAGTTCTTC
few	TRBD1	TRBV30	TRBJ2-7	CAWRDRDRGHEQYF	TGTGCCTGGAGGGACCGGGACAGGGGCCACGAGCAGTACTTC
many	TRBD1	TRBV6-5	TRBJ1-1	CASSSDRVKVNTEAFF	TGTGCCAGCAGTTCGGACAGGGTGAAGGTGAACACTGAAGCTTTCTTT
few	TRBD1	TRBV7-8	TRBJ2-2	CASSSRRTGVFLRELFF	TGTGCCAGCAGTTCTAGGAGGACAGGGGTCTTCCTCCGGGAGCTGTTTTTT
few	TRBD2	TRBV4-1	TRBJ2-7	CASSQGGLAGDPYEQYF	TGCGCCAGCAGCCAAGGTGGTCTAGCGGGGGACCCCTACGAGCAGTACTTC
NA	TRBD1	TRBV27	TRBJ1-5	CASSFDRVQPQHF	TGTGCCAGCAGTTTTGACAGGGTTCAGCCCCAGCATTTT
few	NA	TRBV6-5	TRBJ1-2	CASSLAGANYGYTF	TGTGCCAGCTCGTTAGCAGGGGCGAACTATGGCTACACCTTC
few	NA	TRBV13	TRBJ1-1	CASSPRGAGTEAFF	TGTGCCAGCAGCCCGCGGGGGGCTGGCACTGAAGCTTTCTTT
few	TRBD1	TRBV7-8	TRBJ2-2	CASSSGTGNTGELFF	TGTGCCAGCAGCTCCGGGACAGGGAACACCGGGGAGCTGTTTTTT
NA	NA	TRBV9	TRBJ2-3	CASSQLQETDTQYF	TGTGCCAGCAGTCAGCTACAGGAAACAGATACGCAGTATTTT
NA	NA	TRBV6-1	TRBJ2-2	CASSLAGTGELFF	TGTGCCAGCAGTTTAGCAGGGACCGGGGAGCTGTTTTTT
NA	NA	TRBV6-6	TRBJ2-5	CASSYPQGRQETQYF	TGTGCCAGCAGTTACCCCCAGGGGCGTCAGGAGACCCAGTACTTC
NA	NA	TRBV5-4	TRBJ1-4	CASSLEGYNEKLFF	TGTGCCAGCAGCTTGGAGGGGTATAATGAAAAACTGTTTTTT
few	NA	TRBV6-1	TRBJ1-5	CASSDNWRDQPQHF	TGTGCCAGCAGTGATAACTGGAGGGATCAGCCCCAGCATTTT
NA	NA	TRBV28	TRBJ2-7	CASSDQTRTYEQYF	TGTGCCAGCAGTGATCAAACTAGGACTTACGAGCAGTACTTC
few	NA	TRBV2	TRBJ1-5	CASSDIYQPQHF	TGTGCCAGCAGTGACATTTATCAGCCCCAGCATTTT
NA	NA	TRBV29-1	TRBJ2-2	CSVGSENTGELFF	TGCAGCGTTGGAAGCGAGAACACCGGGGAGCTGTTTTTT
few	TRBD1	TRBV19	TRBJ1-1	CASSLGQGWTEAFF	TGTGCCAGTAGTCTCGGACAGGGCTGGACTGAAGCTTTCTTT
few	TRBD2	TRBV2	TRBJ2-5	CASSWTSGGSPGDF	TGTGCCAGCAGTTGGACTAGCGGGGGGTCCCCTGGGGACTTC
few	NA	TRBV7-2	TRBJ2-1	CASSLARVGGGSYNEQFF	TGTGCCAGCAGCTTAGCGCGGGTCGGGGGTGGCTCCTACAATGAGCAGTTCTTC
NA	NA	TRBV7-9	TRBJ1-2	CASSLRAGGYGYTF	TGTGCCAGCAGCTTACGAGCGGGCGGGTATGGCTACACCTTC
NA	TRBD2	TRBV6-1	TRBJ2-5	CASRGLAGPWETQYF	TGTGCCAGCAGAGGACTAGCGGGGCCCTGGGAGACCCAGTACTTC
NA	NA	TRBV5-1	TRBJ2-1	CASSLDRSDNEQFF	TGCGCCAGCAGCTTAGACAGGTCTGACAATGAGCAGTTCTTC
NA	NA	TRBV28	TRBJ2-3	CASRTSGLDTQYF	TGTGCCAGCAGAACATCAGGCCTAGATACGCAGTATTTT
NA	TRBD1	TRBV12-5	TRBJ1-6	CASGGQGINSPLHF	TGTGCTAGTGGGGGACAGGGCATTAATTCACCCCTCCACTTT
few	NA	TRBV5-4	TRBJ1-2	CASRVMGPYGYTF	TGTGCCAGCAGGGTAATGGGGCCCTATGGCTACACCTTC
NA	NA	TRBV28	TRBJ1-6	CASSFRGREAPLHF	TGTGCCAGCAGTTTTAGGGGAAGAGAGGCACCCCTCCACTTT
few	TRBD1	TRBV2	TRBJ2-2	CASSGQGAGGELFF	TGTGCCAGCAGTGGCCAGGGGGCTGGCGGGGAGCTGTTTTTT
NA	TRBD2	TRBV19	TRBJ2-5	CASGAGGQETQYF	TGTGCCAGTGGTGCGGGGGGGCAAGAGACCCAGTACTTC
NA	NA	TRBV19	TRBJ2-6	CASSIGGGGANVLTF	TGTGCCAGTAGTATCGGGGGAGGTGGGGCCAACGTCCTGACTTTC
once	TRBD1	TRBV5-1	TRBJ1-2	CASSHDRAGGYTF	TGCGCCAGCAGCCACGACAGGGCTGGGGGCTACACCTTC
NA	NA	TRBV10-2	TRBJ1-5	CASSLTYSNQPQHF	TGCGCCAGCAGTCTGACATATAGCAATCAGCCCCAGCATTTT
few	NA	TRBV5-1	TRBJ2-7	CASSLVGGSYEQYF	TGCGCCAGCAGCTTGGTTGGCGGCTCCTACGAGCAGTACTTC
few	TRBD1	TRBV10-3	TRBJ2-3	CAISAGGFTDTQYF	TGTGCCATCAGTGCAGGGGGCTTCACAGATACGCAGTATTTT
many	TRBD2	TRBV28	TRBJ2-5	CASSLWASGEETQYF	TGTGCCAGCAGTTTATGGGCTAGCGGGGAAGAGACCCAGTACTTC
few	TRBD1	TRBV27	TRBJ1-5	CASSFSPGQGALNQPQHF	TGTGCCAGCAGTTTTTCCCCGGGACAGGGGGCTTTAAATCAGCCCCAGCATTTT
few	TRBD2	TRBV27	TRBJ2-1	CASSSDFGGNEQFF	TGTGCCAGCAGTTCGGACTTCGGGGGGAATGAGCAGTTCTTC
NA	NA	TRBV19	TRBJ2-5	CASSIDLSYRTQYF	TGTGCCAGTAGTATAGATCTGAGTTATCGGACCCAGTACTTC
NA	NA	TRBV7-2	TRBJ2-1	CASSLDRGYNYNEQFF	TGTGCCAGCAGCTTAGACCGGGGGTATAACTACAATGAGCAGTTCTTC
NA	NA	TRBV7-8	TRBJ1-5	CASSSVNQPQHF	TGTGCCAGCAGCTCTGTCAATCAGCCCCAGCATTTT
few	NA	TRBV25-1	TRBJ2-7	CASSERGTSYEQYF	TGTGCCAGCAGTGAAAGGGGGACAAGCTACGAGCAGTACTTC
few	TRBD1	TRBV7-9	TRBJ2-7	CASSPDRVGDYEQYF	TGTGCCAGCAGCCCTGACAGGGTCGGAGACTACGAGCAGTACTTC
NA	TRBD2	TRBV27	TRBJ2-5	CASSLLFGGAEETQYF	TGTGCCAGCAGTTTACTATTCGGGGGGGCCGAAGAGACCCAGTACTTC